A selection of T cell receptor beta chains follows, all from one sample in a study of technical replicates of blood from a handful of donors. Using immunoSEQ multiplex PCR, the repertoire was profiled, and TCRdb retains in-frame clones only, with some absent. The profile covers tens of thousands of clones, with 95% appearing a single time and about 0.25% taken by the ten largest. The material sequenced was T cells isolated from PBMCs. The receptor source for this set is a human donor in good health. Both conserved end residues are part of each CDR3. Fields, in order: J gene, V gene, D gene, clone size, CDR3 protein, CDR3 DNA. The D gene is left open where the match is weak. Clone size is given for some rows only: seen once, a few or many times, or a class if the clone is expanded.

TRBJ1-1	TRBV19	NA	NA	CASGIGHTEAFF	TGTGCCAGCGGGATAGGTCACACTGAAGCTTTCTTT
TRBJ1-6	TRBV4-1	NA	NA	CASSQEEMNSPLHF	TGCGCCAGCAGCCAAGAAGAGATGAATTCACCCCTCCACTTT
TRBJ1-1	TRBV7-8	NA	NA	CASSLRLGRRTEAFF	TGTGCCAGCAGCCTGCGCTTAGGGCGGAGGACTGAAGCTTTCTTT
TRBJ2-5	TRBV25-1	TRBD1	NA	CASSEGTGPQETQYF	TGTGCCAGCAGTGAAGGGACAGGGCCTCAAGAGACCCAGTACTTC
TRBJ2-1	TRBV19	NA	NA	CASKLRGEQFF	TGTGCCAGTAAACTCCGAGGTGAGCAGTTCTTC
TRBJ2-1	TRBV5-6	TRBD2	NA	CASSPYRLAGVNEQFF	TGTGCCAGCAGCCCTTATCGACTAGCGGGGGTCAATGAGCAGTTCTTC
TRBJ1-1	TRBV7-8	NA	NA	CASSPRLWLNTEAFF	TGTGCCAGCAGCCCCAGACTTTGGTTGAACACTGAAGCTTTCTTT
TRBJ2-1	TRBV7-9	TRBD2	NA	CASSLVGGVDGGYNEQFF	TGTGCCAGCAGCTTAGTGGGAGGCGTGGACGGGGGGTACAATGAGCAGTTCTTC
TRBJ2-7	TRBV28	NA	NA	CASSPPGLRYEQYF	TGTGCCAGCAGCCCTCCAGGACTGCGGTACGAGCAGTACTTC
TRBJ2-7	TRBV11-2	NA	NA	CASSPHYEQYF	TGTGCCAGCAGCCCCCATTACGAGCAGTACTTC
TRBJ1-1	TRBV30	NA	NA	CAWSPDIYTEAFF	TGTGCCTGGAGTCCGGACATTTACACTGAAGCTTTCTTT
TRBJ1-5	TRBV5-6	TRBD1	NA	CASSLAQGRQPQHF	TGTGCCAGCAGCTTGGCACAGGGGCGTCAGCCCCAGCATTTT
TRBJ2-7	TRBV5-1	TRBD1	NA	CASSHRDRGRNEQYF	TGCGCCAGTAGCCACCGGGACAGGGGGCGCAATGAGCAGTACTTC
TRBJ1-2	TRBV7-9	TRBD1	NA	CASSLSYRGNGYTF	TGTGCCAGCAGCTTATCCTACAGGGGAAATGGCTACACCTTC
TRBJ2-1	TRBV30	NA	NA	CACPSDGDNEQFF	TGTGCCTGCCCCTCGGACGGGGACAATGAGCAGTTCTTC
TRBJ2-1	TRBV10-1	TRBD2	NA	CASSETSGSANEQFF	TGCGCCAGCAGTGAGACTAGCGGGAGTGCTAATGAGCAGTTCTTC
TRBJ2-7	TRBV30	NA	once	CAWSVRGYEQYF	TGTGCCTGGAGTGTACGAGGCTACGAGCAGTACTTC
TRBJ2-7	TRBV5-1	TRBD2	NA	CASSSTGGSGNPYEQYF	TGCGCCAGCAGCTCAACCGGGGGTAGCGGGAATCCGTACGAGCAGTACTTC
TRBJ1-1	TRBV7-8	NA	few	CASSYTSSASYHTEAFF	TGTGCCAGCAGCTACACATCCAGCGCTAGTTATCACACTGAAGCTTTCTTT
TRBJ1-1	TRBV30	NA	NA	CAWSVTLGAGTEAFF	TGTGCCTGGAGTGTAACTTTGGGGGCGGGCACTGAAGCTTTCTTT
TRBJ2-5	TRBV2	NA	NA	CASSEYRAETQYF	TGTGCCAGCAGTGAATACAGGGCTGAGACCCAGTACTTC
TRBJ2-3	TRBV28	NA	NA	CASSVRLSTDTQYF	TGTGCCAGCAGCGTGAGACTAAGCACAGATACGCAGTATTTT
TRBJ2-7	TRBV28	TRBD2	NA	CASTAGFYEQYF	TGTGCCAGCACAGCGGGATTCTACGAGCAGTACTTC
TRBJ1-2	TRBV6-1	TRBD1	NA	CASSPIDRGSYGYTF	TGTGCCAGCAGTCCGATTGACAGGGGGAGCTATGGCTACACCTTC
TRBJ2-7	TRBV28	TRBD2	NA	CASSLWLAGSYEQYF	TGTGCCAGCAGTTTGTGGCTAGCGGGATCCTACGAGCAGTACTTC
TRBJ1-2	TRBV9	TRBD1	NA	CASSVGSGGSYGYTF	TGTGCCAGCAGCGTAGGGTCAGGGGGCAGCTATGGCTACACCTTC
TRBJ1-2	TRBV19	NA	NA	CASSVQVLGGYTF	TGTGCCAGTAGTGTACAGGTACTTGGTGGCTACACCTTC
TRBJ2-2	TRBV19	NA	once	CASTGLSNTGELFF	TGTGCCAGTACGGGACTTTCGAACACCGGGGAGCTGTTTTTT
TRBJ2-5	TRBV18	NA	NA	CASSNAREETQYF	TGTGCCAGCTCCAACGCCCGGGAAGAGACCCAGTACTTC
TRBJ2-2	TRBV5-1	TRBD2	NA	CASSLTSGNTGELFF	TGCGCCAGCAGCTTGACTAGCGGGAACACCGGGGAGCTGTTTTTT
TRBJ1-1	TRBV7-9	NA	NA	CASSLKTVTEAFF	TGTGCCAGCAGCTTAAAAACAGTCACTGAAGCTTTCTTT
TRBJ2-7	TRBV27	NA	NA	CASSLKGSFYEQYF	TGTGCCAGCAGTTTGAAAGGGAGTTTCTACGAGCAGTACTTC
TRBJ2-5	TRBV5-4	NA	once	CASSLGPGKGETQYF	TGTGCCAGCAGCTTGGGGCCAGGGAAGGGGGAGACCCAGTACTTC
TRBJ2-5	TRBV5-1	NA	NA	CASSLLSVQETQYF	TGCGCCAGCAGCTTGCTTTCTGTTCAAGAGACCCAGTACTTC